One sample yielded the 26 T cell receptor beta chains listed below, sequenced in a study of T cells in Graves' hyperthyroidism and ophthalmopathy. RNA transcripts were the template for amplifying TCR beta CDR3 regions. HTBI primers were used for first-round RT-PCR of the TCR CDR3. TCRdb analysed the multiplex PCR reads with MiXCR anew, one entry per CDR3 protein. The sample contains about 680,000 distinct CDR3 sequences, over 35% of which appear only once. Sequenced input: blood. The receptors shown here come from a woman aged 40 to 50 with Graves' hyperthyroidism.

V and J are TRBV6-2 or TRBV6-3 and TRBJ1-1, with D unresolved. This CDR3 has 13 residues. Trimming removed 4 bases at V and 0 bases at J, with 6 bases between. Germline-derived CDR1 and CDR2 are MNHEY and SVGEGT. CDR3 in amino acids: CASSWEMNTEAFF. Here the CDR3 DNA reads TGTGCCAGCAGTTGGGAGATGAACACTGAAGCTTTCTTT.

The J gene is TRBJ2-3, the V gene TRBV10-3, with D possibly being TRBD1 or TRBD2 (5 bases each). Germline V lookup: CDR1 ENHRY, CDR2 SYGVKD. The V end was cut by 6 bases, the J end by 5 bases, with 18 bases between. The CDR3 spans 15 residues. This CDR3 is CAIRAGTAWGDTQYF. In DNA, the CDR3 is TGTGCCATCAGGGCTGGGACCGCATGGGGAGATACGCAGTATTTT.

This clonotype was seen at least ten times. The chain uses TRBV6-5 and TRBJ1-1; D not resolved. V lost 6 bases and J lost 5, with 19 bases in between. Germline V gives CDR1 MNHEY, CDR2 SVGAGI. The CDR3 runs 15 residues. The CDR3 is CASSSTPLKETEAFF. The DNA for the CDR3 is TGTGCCAGCAGCTCTACACCCCTCAAAGAGACTGAAGCTTTCTTT.

V usage is TRBV7-2 and J usage is TRBJ2-1; weak D call: TRBD2 (6 bases). Germline V CDR1 and CDR2: SGHTA, FQGNSA. The CDR3 sequence is 15 residues long. Trimming took off 3 bases at V and 7 bases at J, with 16 bases between the two ends. The CDR3 spells CASSLDPTRGNEQFF. In DNA, the CDR3 is TGTGCCAGCAGCTTGGACCCTACCCGGGGGAATGAGCAGTTCTTC.

This clonotype was observed a handful of times. This chain connects TRBV4-2 to TRBJ1-2; D ambiguous. CDR1 LGHNA and CDR2 YNFKEQ come from the germline V gene. CDR3 length: 13 amino acids. Between the trimmed V and J ends, which lost 1 base and 7 bases, there was a span of 10 bases. The CDR3 is CASSQGRDLGYTF. CDR3 coding DNA: TGTGCCAGCAGCCAAGGGAGGGATCTTGGCTACACCTTC.

This clonotype was found once. The genes are TRBV5-1 and TRBJ2-7; D unclear. V lost 4 bases, J lost 3 bases, and 11 bases lay in between. Germline values: CDR1 SGHRS, CDR2 YFSETQ. This CDR3 has 13 amino acids. CDR3 sequence: CASSPIGLYEQYF. The CDR3 nucleotides read TGCGCCAGCAGCCCTATCGGGCTCTACGAGCAGTACTTC.

The sample holds many counts of this clonotype. The rearrangement links TRBV15 to TRBJ2-2; no reliable D call. V was shortened by 0 bases and J by 0 bases, with 5 bases between the two germline ends. Germline values: CDR1 LNHNV, CDR2 YYDKDF (reference sequence). The CDR3 totals 15 residues. The CDR3 protein is CATSRDLANTGELFF. The CDR3 DNA is TGTGCCACCAGCAGAGATCTTGCGAACACCGGGGAGCTGTTTTTT.

In this sample, this clonotype turned up many times. The chain employs TRBV19 and TRBJ1-4; no firm D call. CDR1 LNHDA and CDR2 SQIVND come from the germline V gene (reference sequence). The length of the CDR3 is 11 residues. Trimming stripped 7 bases from V and 7 bases from J, with 7 bases between. The CDR3 sequence: CASTGLEKLFF. CDR3 sequence (DNA): TGTGCCAGTACGGGCCTTGAAAAACTGTTTTTT.

As for this clonotype: A much larger clone differs by one base, so this may be a read error. In nucleotides, the CDR3 is TGCAGTACTAGAGACGGGACAGGCGGCACTGAAGCTTTCTTT. Its translation: CSTRDGTGGTEAFF. The chain carries TRBV20-1 and TRBJ1-1; 8 positions match TRBD1. CDR1 DFQATT and CDR2 SNEGSKA come from the germline V gene (reference sequence). This CDR3 contains 14 residues.

This chain uses TRBV10-1 with TRBJ2-7, with 12 bases lining up with TRBD2. Per germline, CDR1 WNHNN and CDR2 SYGVQD (reference sequence). This CDR3 region has 16 residues. V lost 3 bases and J lost 1; bases outside the gene matches: 4. CDR3 region: CASSDPGLAGSYEQYF. CDR3 DNA sequence: TGCGCCAGCAGTGACCCCGGACTAGCGGGATCCTACGAGCAGTACTTC.

The chain links TRBV7-2 to TRBJ1-2, with 12 nucleotides matching TRBD1. The germline V gene has CDR1 SGHTA and CDR2 FQGNSA. The CDR3 spans 15 residues. V shed 3 bases, J shed 8 bases, and the junction held 7 bases outside the gene matches. The CDR3 coding sequence is TGTGCCAGCAGCTTGGCGGGACAGGGGGCGCAGGGCTACACCTTC. Its translation: CASSLAGQGAQGYTF. Combining the CDR3 with reference TRBV7-2 and TRBJ1-2 gives the whole variable domain GAGVSQSPSNKVTEKGKDVELRCDPISGHTALYWYRQSLGQGLEFLIYFQGNSAPDKSGLPSDRFSAERTGGSVSTLTIQRTQQEDSAVYLCASSLAGQGAQGYTFGSGTRLTVV.

The sample holds a few counts of this clonotype. This chain joins TRBV7-2 and TRBJ1-4, with a tentative D call TRBD1 (5 bases). The germline gives CDR1 SGHTA, CDR2 FQGNSA. V was shortened by 4 bases and J by 4 bases, with 16 bases between the two germline ends. The CDR3 spans 16 residues. The DNA for the CDR3 is TGTGCCAGCAGCTCAAACCCTGACAGACATAATGAAAAACTGTTTTTT. Protein: CASSSNPDRHNEKLFF.

In regard to this clonotype: This CDR3 fails to terminate in the conserved phenylalanine or tryptophan, so it likely reflects a read error. The chain combines TRBV11-2 with TRBJ1-2; D not resolved. CDR3 length: 11 residues. From germline, CDR1 is SGHAT and CDR2 FQNNGV. The germline V and J ends were trimmed by 11 bases and 2 bases, with 9 bases remaining between them. The chain's CDR3 is CAAGANYGYTL. The DNA of the CDR3 is TGTGCCGCGGGAGCCAACTATGGCTACACCCTC.

The chain couples TRBV7-2 to TRBJ1-3; D might be TRBD1 (5 bases). Looked up from germline, CDR1 is SGHTA and CDR2 is FQGNSA. V was shortened by 2 bases and J by 7 bases, with 12 bases between the two germline ends. This CDR3 contains 14 residues. The CDR3 protein is CASSLRGTLNTIYF. The CDR3 coding sequence is TGTGCCAGCAGCTTACGTGGGACCTTGAACACCATATATTTT.

This clonotype was counted a few times. V and J are TRBV6-5 and TRBJ2-7, with a weak D call TRBD1 (5 bases). The CDR3 loop spans 12 amino acids. Deletions cut 4 bases from V and 4 bases from J, with 8 bases between. In germline, CDR1 is MNHEY, CDR2 SVGAGI. The CDR3 loop reads CASSFDRYEQYF. In nucleotides, the CDR3 is TGTGCCAGCAGTTTTGACAGATACGAGCAGTACTTC.

Worth noting for this clonotype: The junction departs from the called germline gene at one end, perhaps through a read error. This chain connects TRBV12-3 or TRBV12-4 to TRBJ2-5; 9 positions agree with TRBD2. This CDR3 has 15 amino acids. The CDR3 nucleotides are TGTGCCAGCAGTCTAGCGGGACAGAGAGAAGAGACCCAGTACTTC. Translated: CASSLAGQREETQYF.

The chain employs TRBV10-1 and TRBJ2-7; weak D call: TRBD1 (6 bases). This CDR3 has 14 amino acids. The V gene lost 6 bases and the J gene lost 2 bases, with 14 bases spanning the gap. Germline V gene data show CDR1 as WNHNN and CDR2 as SYGVQD (reference sequence). For the CDR3, the DNA is TGCGCCAGCAGGGACAGACAGTTAACCTACGAGCAGTACTTC. As protein: CASRDRQLTYEQYF.

This clonotype was seen ten or more times. This rearrangement joins TRBV20-1 to TRBJ2-7, with D possibly TRBD2 on 5 matching bases. The CDR3 spans 10 residues. The germline V gene has CDR1 DFQATT and CDR2 SNEGSKA (reference sequence). Trimming cost V 8 bases and J 7 bases, with 12 bases left between them. Here the CDR3 DNA reads TGCAGTCTCGCCCGGGAAGAGCAGTACTTC. This gives the protein CSLAREEQYF.

The rearrangement joins TRBV6-6 to TRBJ1-5; TRBD1 matches at 7 bases. The germline V gene encodes CDR1 MNHNY and CDR2 SVGAGI (reference sequence). The CDR3 has 16 amino acids. The V gene end was trimmed by 6 bases and the J gene end by 0 bases; junction bases not matched to a gene: 8. CDR3 loop: CASSSGTADSNQPQHF. DNA for the CDR3: TGTGCCAGCAGCTCCGGGACAGCCGATAGCAATCAGCCCCAGCATTTT.

This clonotype has only a few counts. The chain employs TRBV20-1 and TRBJ2-5; D is perhaps TRBD2 (7 bases). There are 19 residues in the CDR3. V lost 0 bases, J lost 5 bases, and 28 bases lay in between. The germline V gene encodes CDR1 DFQATT and CDR2 SNEGSKA (reference sequence). CDR3 nucleotides: TGCAGTGCTAGAGATCGGTTGGAGGGGGGGCACGGGACGGCGGAGACCCAGTACTTC. Amino acid sequence: CSARDRLEGGHGTAETQYF.

This clonotype was seen many times. The V and J genes are TRBV19 and TRBJ1-1; D not resolved. CDR1 is LNHDA, CDR2 SQIVND, per germline (reference sequence). The CDR3 consists of 13 residues. Trimming removed 5 bases from V and 3 bases from J, with 10 bases in between. The CDR3 coding sequence is TGTGCCAGTAGTGTATACAGAGACACTGAAGCTTTCTTT. Translating it yields CASSVYRDTEAFF.

The gene calls are TRBV13 and TRBJ1-6; TRBD1 agrees at 9 bases. Germline assignment: CDR1 PRHDT and CDR2 FYEKMQ (reference sequence). The CDR3 contains 15 residues. Trimming at V came to 5 bases and at J to 7 bases, leaving 6 bases not matched to a gene. The CDR3 here is CASSREDRGNSPLHF. The DNA of the CDR3 is TGTGCCAGCAGCAGAGAGGACAGGGGAAATTCACCCCTCCACTTT.

This clonotype was picked up a small number of times. The chain has TRBV11-3 and TRBJ1-1; 7 nucleotides line up with TRBD1. The CDR3 is 15 residues long. The ends lost 0 bases at V and 6 bases at J; junction bases unmatched: 7. CDR1 SGHNT and CDR2 YENEEA come from the germline V gene. CDR3 amino acids: CASSLESGGEPEAFF. In nucleotides, the CDR3 is TGTGCCAGCAGCTTAGAGTCAGGGGGTGAGCCTGAAGCTTTCTTT.

The J gene is TRBJ1-1, the V gene TRBV12-5; D is perhaps TRBD1 (5 bases). The V gene lost 5 bases and the J gene lost 2 bases, with 12 bases spanning the gap. The CDR3 is made up of 14 amino acids. The germline gives CDR1 LGHNT, CDR2 FRNRAP. The CDR3 nucleotides are TGTGCTAGTGGTGGACCCGACAGCAACACTGAAGCTTTCTTT. It specifies CASGGPDSNTEAFF.

In this sample, this clonotype turned up many times. The gene calls are TRBV11-3 and TRBJ1-1; D uncertain. Trimming left V 2 bases short and J 10 bases short, with 14 bases between. Looked up from germline, CDR1 is SGHNT and CDR2 is YENEEA. The CDR3 is 13 amino acids. CDR3 sequence: CASSLSRGIRAFF. In DNA form, the CDR3 reads TGTGCCAGCAGCTTATCTCGGGGTATTCGAGCTTTCTTT.

The J gene is TRBJ2-5, the V gene TRBV19, with TRBD2 matching over 11 bases. The CDR3 is 15 amino acids. From germline, CDR1 is LNHDA and CDR2 SQIVND (reference sequence). Unmatched junction bases numbered 7, after V lost 5 bases and J lost 5 bases. CDR3 region: CASSRIAGGPETQYF. Here the CDR3 DNA reads TGTGCCAGTAGTCGGATAGCGGGGGGGCCGGAGACCCAGTACTTC.